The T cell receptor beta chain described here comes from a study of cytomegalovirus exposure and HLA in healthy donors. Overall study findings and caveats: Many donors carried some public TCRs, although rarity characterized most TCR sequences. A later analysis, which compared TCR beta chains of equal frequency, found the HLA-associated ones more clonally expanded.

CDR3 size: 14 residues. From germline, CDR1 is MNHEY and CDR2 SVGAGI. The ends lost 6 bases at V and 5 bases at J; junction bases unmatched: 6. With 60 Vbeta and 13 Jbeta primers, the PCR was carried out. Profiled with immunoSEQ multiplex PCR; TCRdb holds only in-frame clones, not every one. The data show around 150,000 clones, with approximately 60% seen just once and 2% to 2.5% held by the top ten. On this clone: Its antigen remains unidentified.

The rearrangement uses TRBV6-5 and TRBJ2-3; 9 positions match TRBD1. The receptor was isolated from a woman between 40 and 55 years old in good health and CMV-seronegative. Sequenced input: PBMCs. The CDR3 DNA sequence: TGTGCCAGCAGCTTCAACAGGGGGCGAGATACGCAGTATTTT. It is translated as CASSFNRGRDTQYF.